Below, 7 T cell receptor beta chains from the same sample are listed, as sequenced in a study of shared clonotypes between healthy human individuals. Measured with immunoSEQ multiplex PCR; TCRdb has only the in-frame clones, and not every one. This table holds 2 million to 2.5 million clones, more than 90% found once. The sample comprised naive CD4+ T cells sorted from blood. Noted subset: CD45RA+ positively selected. These receptors were taken from a man younger than 35 in good health.

As for this clone: The same CDR3 arises from other DNA sequences in this sample as well. The J gene is TRBJ2-7, the V gene TRBV5-1, with D possibly matching TRBD1 (6 bases). This CDR3 has 14 amino acids. Trimming took 0 bases from V and 2 from J, leaving 9 bases between them. The germline V gene encodes CDR1 SGHRS and CDR2 YFSETQ. The CDR3 reads CASSLEQGTYEQYF. The CDR3 DNA reads TGCGCCAGCAGCTTGGAACAGGGCACCTACGAGCAGTACTTC.

The rearrangement uses TRBV5-4 and TRBJ2-5; 9 bases align to TRBD2. V shed 1 base, J shed 2 bases, and the junction held 6 bases outside the gene matches. CDR3 length: 16 amino acids. Looked up from germline, CDR1 is SGHNT and CDR2 is YYREEE (reference sequence). The CDR3 here is CASSLWASGTQETQYF. The CDR3 DNA is TGTGCCAGCAGCTTGTGGGCTAGCGGGACTCAAGAGACCCAGTACTTC.

This chain joins TRBV14 and TRBJ1-1; no firm D call. V shed 0 bases and J shed 10 bases, with 18 bases lying between them. Germline CDR1 and CDR2: SGHDN and FVKESK. The CDR3 has 15 residues. The CDR3 loop reads CASSQDLGRFGIAFF. CDR3 nucleotides: TGTGCCAGCAGCCAAGATCTAGGGAGGTTTGGAATAGCTTTCTTT.

This chain connects TRBV6-5 to TRBJ2-5; 7 nucleotides align to TRBD2. After removal of 8 bases from V and 5 bases from J, the junction contained 11 bases not matched to a gene. Germline CDR1 is MNHEY and CDR2 is SVGAGI. This CDR3 spans 14 amino acids. Written as DNA, the CDR3 is TGTGCCAGCGGGCGTGGCGGGAGAGGGGAGACCCAGTACTTC. This sequence encodes CASGRGGRGETQYF.

This chain links TRBV6-5 with TRBJ2-2; D unresolved. CDR1 and CDR2 (germline): MNHEY, SVGAGI. Between the trimmed V and J ends, which lost 2 bases and 0 bases, there was a span of 7 bases. The CDR3 has 15 amino acids. This chain's CDR3 is CASSYGAANTGELFF. The DNA for the CDR3 is TGTGCCAGCAGTTACGGCGCCGCGAACACCGGGGAGCTGTTTTTT.

The sample holds a few counts of this clone. The chain employs TRBV4-1 and TRBJ1-6; D gene ambiguous. The ends were cut back, 0 bases at V and 14 bases at J, with 8 bases in the middle. Germline V CDR1 and CDR2: MGHRA, YSYEKL. The CDR3 length is 12 residues. CDR3 loop: CASSQDERTLHF. CDR3 bases: TGCGCCAGCAGCCAAGATGAACGAACCCTCCACTTT.

With respect to this clone: The identical CDR3 is also encoded by other nucleotide sequences in the sample. This rearrangement joins TRBV30 to TRBJ1-6; D perhaps matches TRBD1 (5 bases). Trimming removed 0 bases at V and 8 bases at J, with 5 bases between. This CDR3 comprises 12 residues. Germline loops: CDR1 GTSNPN, CDR2 SVGIG (reference sequence). The CDR3 reads CAWSVGDSPLHF. The CDR3 nucleotides read TGTGCCTGGAGTGTAGGGGATTCACCCCTCCACTTT.